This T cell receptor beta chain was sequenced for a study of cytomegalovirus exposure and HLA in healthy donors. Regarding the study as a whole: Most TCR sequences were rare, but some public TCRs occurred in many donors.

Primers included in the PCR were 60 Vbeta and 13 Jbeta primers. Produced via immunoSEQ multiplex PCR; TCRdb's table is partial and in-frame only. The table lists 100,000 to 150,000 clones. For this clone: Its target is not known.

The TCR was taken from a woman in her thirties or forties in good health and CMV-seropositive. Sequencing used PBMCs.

The CDR3 DNA reads TGTGCCAGCAGTTTCTGGACTACTACCTCCTACGAGCAGTACTTC. It encodes CASSFWTTTSYEQYF. The chain employs TRBV28 and TRBJ2-7; perhaps TRBD2 as D (6 bases). This CDR3 is 15 amino acids long. In germline, CDR1 is MDHEN, CDR2 SYDVKM. Trimming took off 3 bases at V and 0 bases at J, with 12 bases between the two ends.